Listed here are 6 T cell receptor beta chains from one sample, sequenced in a study of Graves' ophthalmopathy and Graves' hyperthyroidism. From RNA, the CDR3 regions of TCR beta chains were amplified and sequenced. Second-round multiplex PCR came after first-round RT-PCR with HTBI primers. Using its own MiXCR run on the multiplex PCR reads, TCRdb lists one record per CDR3 protein. In the table there are 450,000 to 600,000 distinct CDR3 sequences, under 40% of which are singletons. Sequenced input: peripheral blood or thyroid tissue (not recorded which). The origin of the receptors is an adult man with Graves' hyperthyroidism.

The rearrangement uses TRBV7-2 and TRBJ1-2; 9 nucleotides align to TRBD1. Losses at the gene ends were 5 bases for V and 6 bases for J; bases not matched to a gene: 4. Germline CDR1 SGHTA, CDR2 FQGNSA. The CDR3 spans 13 residues. As DNA, the CDR3 is TGTGCCAGCAGCGGGGACAGGGCACATGGCTACACCTTC. This translates into CASSGDRAHGYTF.

This clonotype was detected ten times or more. J is TRBJ2-2 and V is TRBV2, with a weak D call TRBD1 (5 bases). Germline CDR1 and CDR2: SNHLY and FYNNEI. CDR3 length equals 15 residues. V shed 7 bases and J shed 5 bases, with 17 bases lying between them. CDR3 loop: CASTYQGSGTGELFF. In DNA form, the CDR3 reads TGTGCCAGCACCTATCAGGGATCTGGGACCGGGGAGCTGTTTTTT. Based on the CDR3 plus reference TRBV2 and TRBJ2-2, the full variable domain is EPEVTQTPSHQVTQMGQEVILRCVPISNHLYFYWYRQILGQKVEFLVSFYNNEISEKSEIFDDQFSVERPDGSNFTLKIRSTKLEDSAMYFCASTYQGSGTGELFFGEGSRLTVL.

This clonotype has ten or more counts. The V gene is TRBV5-1, the J gene TRBJ2-7; the match to TRBD1 covers 7 bases. The J segment lost 5 bases and the V segment lost 0 bases, leaving 5 bases of the junction unmatched. Germline V gene sequence: CDR1 SGHRS, CDR2 YFSETQ. This CDR3 comprises 14 residues. For the CDR3, the DNA is TGCGCCAGCAGCTTGGGGGACAGAACGCACGAGCAGTACTTC. Translated: CASSLGDRTHEQYF.

In its sample, this clonotype was seen a few times. The genes are TRBV27 and TRBJ2-5; no reliable D call. The CDR3 loop spans 14 amino acids. CDR1 is MNHEY and CDR2 is SMNVEV in the germline V gene (reference sequence). Trimming removed 0 bases at V and 5 bases at J, with 10 bases between. The CDR3 reads CASSLSIRAETQYF. As DNA, the CDR3 is TGTGCCAGCAGTTTATCCATTAGGGCGGAGACCCAGTACTTC.

J is TRBJ2-5 and V is TRBV28; D is undetermined. The CDR3 covers 16 residues. Germline CDR1 is MDHEN and CDR2 is SYDVKM. V lost 3 bases to trimming and J lost 5 bases, with 19 bases between them. The CDR3 sequence is CASSFNDPDLGETQYF. In DNA, the CDR3 is TGTGCCAGCAGTTTCAATGACCCCGACCTAGGGGAGACCCAGTACTTC.

The V call is TRBV7-8, the J call TRBJ2-7, with 13 bases fitting TRBD2. CDR1 and CDR2 (germline): SGHVS, FQNEAQ. The ends lost 3 bases at V and 0 bases at J; junction bases unmatched: 2. The length of the CDR3 is 16 residues. The CDR3 loop reads CASSLTSGGLSYEQYF. CDR3 bases: TGTGCCAGCAGCTTGACTAGCGGGGGGCTCTCCTACGAGCAGTACTTC.